These T cell receptor beta chains were read from a single sample in a study of cytomegalovirus exposure and HLA in healthy donors. Libraries were prepared by immunoSEQ multiplex PCR; TCRdb keeps only in-frame clonotypes and omits some of them. In the table there are under 200,000 clones, about 71% of which are singletons. Sequencing used PBMCs. These receptor sequences come from a woman aged 25 to 45 in good health and CMV-seronegative. Each CDR3 is given with its conserved first and last residue. The order of the fields is V gene, D gene, J gene, clone size, CDR3 DNA, CDR3 protein. D genes are given only for firm matches. Size is omitted from some rows. Given values are once, few, many or a class for expanded clones.

V: TRBV7-8; D: -; J: TRBJ2-2; size: -; DNA: TGTGCCAGCAGCTTGGGGCAAACCGGGGAGCTGTTTTTT; CDR3: CASSLGQTGELFF
V: TRBV4-3; D: -; J: TRBJ2-5; size: few; DNA: TGCGCCAGCAGCCAAGATTTCAAAGAGACCCAGTACTTC; CDR3: CASSQDFKETQYF
V: TRBV4-3; D: -; J: TRBJ1-2; size: -; DNA: TGCGCCAGCAGCCAAGATCTCCAGGGGCATCTGAGCTATGGCTACACCTTC; CDR3: CASSQDLQGHLSYGYTF
V: TRBV28; D: TRBD2; J: TRBJ2-5; size: -; DNA: TGTGCCAGCAGGGCAGCGGGGCAAGAGACCCAGTACTTC; CDR3: CASRAAGQETQYF
V: TRBV10-3; D: -; J: TRBJ1-2; size: -; DNA: TGTGCCATCAGTGAGTCCCAGGGAAGGGCCTACACCTTC; CDR3: CAISESQGRAYTF
V: TRBV19; D: -; J: TRBJ1-2; size: -; DNA: TGTGCCAGTAGTATTAAGAATCGACAGAAGTATGGCTACACCTTC; CDR3: CASSIKNRQKYGYTF
V: TRBV4-2; D: -; J: TRBJ2-7; size: -; DNA: TGTGCCAGCAGCCAATTGGCGGGGGCCCCTTACGCCTACGAGCAGTACTTC; CDR3: CASSQLAGAPYAYEQYF
V: TRBV5-1; D: -; J: TRBJ1-1; size: -; DNA: TGCGCCAGCAGCCCGGGCCCGGGAGGGACTGAAGCTTTCTTT; CDR3: CASSPGPGGTEAFF
V: TRBV30; D: -; J: TRBJ2-7; size: -; DNA: TGTGCCTGGACGGACGGGAACTACGAGCAGTACTTC; CDR3: CAWTDGNYEQYF
V: TRBV4-2; D: TRBD1; J: TRBJ1-4; size: -; DNA: TGTGCCAGCAGCCAGTCAGGGGGAACTAATGAAAAACTGTTTTTT; CDR3: CASSQSGGTNEKLFF
V: TRBV5-6; D: TRBD2; J: TRBJ2-7; size: -; DNA: TGTGCCAGCAGCTTAGTCAGCGGGGTAAACGAGCAGTACTTC; CDR3: CASSLVSGVNEQYF
V: TRBV4-3; D: TRBD1; J: TRBJ2-3; size: -; DNA: TGCGCCAGCAGCCCTCCGGGACAGGGGTCCGATACGCAGTATTTT; CDR3: CASSPPGQGSDTQYF
V: TRBV11-3; D: -; J: TRBJ2-2; size: few; DNA: TGTGCCAGCAGCTCCCCAGGGTTTAGCGGGGAGCTGTTTTTT; CDR3: CASSSPGFSGELFF
V: TRBV19; D: TRBD1; J: TRBJ1-2; size: -; DNA: TGTGCCAGTATCCCGGGACAGGGTCGATCCCTCTATGGCTACACCTTC; CDR3: CASIPGQGRSLYGYTF
V: TRBV7-2; D: -; J: TRBJ1-5; size: -; DNA: TGTGCCAGCAGCTTAGTTTTCGGGGGGCATCAGCCCCAGCATTTT; CDR3: CASSLVFGGHQPQHF
V: TRBV4-2; D: -; J: TRBJ1-5; size: -; DNA: TGTGCCAGCAGCCAAGATTGGGCACCCAATCAGCCCCAGCATTTT; CDR3: CASSQDWAPNQPQHF
V: TRBV6-5; D: -; J: TRBJ2-5; size: -; DNA: TGTGCCAGCAGTTGGGGAGCTGGGAACCAAGAGACCCAGTACTTC; CDR3: CASSWGAGNQETQYF
V: TRBV7-6; D: -; J: TRBJ2-2; size: -; DNA: TGTGCCAGCAGCTTAGGGGGGCTGACCGGGGAGCTGTTTTTT; CDR3: CASSLGGLTGELFF
V: TRBV28; D: TRBD2; J: TRBJ2-5; size: few; DNA: TGTGCCAGCAGGCCAGCGGGACGCACAGAGACCCAGTACTTC; CDR3: CASRPAGRTETQYF